This T cell receptor (beta chain) was sequenced during a study of T-cell reconstitution after alpha-beta-depleted transplantation in children (dated by TCRdb to the mid-2010s). Study-level background: Using TCR repertoire profiling, the study followed T-cell immune reconstitution in a quantitative way in children after TCRalphabeta/CD19-depleted allogeneic hematopoietic cell transplantation.

What the treatment or condition label conveys for this sample: allogeneic hematopoietic cell transplantation with graft depleted of TCRalphabeta T cells and CD19 B cells. The children who served as transplant recipients had been given grafts of TCRalphabeta/CD19-depleted allogeneic hematopoietic cells. Libraries were made using PCR. Reads for this sample came from an Illumina HiSeq 2500. TCR libraries were prepared with molecular barcoding, using unique molecular identifiers to normalize TCRbeta repertoire quantification. In-frame beta chains were kept once TCRdb had trimmed the public reads at Q25 with fastp and called clones with MiXCR. Duplicate CDR3 protein sequences are folded into a single record with the most common DNA and genes. A total of fewer than 500,000 distinct CDR3 sequences appear in this sample, around two fifths of them only once. Clones ranked in the top ten supply 25% to 30% of the sample.

What the research found in general, with its limitations: Over subsequent months, a decline in hyperexpanded clone frequencies was noted, and after one year, T-cell counts and TCRbeta diversity were mostly ascribed to newly produced T cells. The high TCRbeta diversity at day 60 in some patients was ascribed to recipient T cells and intrathymic progenitors that had survived conditioning. About two months after transplant, the apparently early recovery of alphabetaT-cell counts reportedly depended on just several hundred clones that had expanded rapidly and came from non-depleted graft cells.

This clonotype was observed a handful of times. Its antigen specificity is not known. One base away there is no much larger clone; base qualities are not given. This TCR came from a girl aged 2 to 10 with aplastic anemia, due to receive a stem cell transplant. This material consisted of PBMCs, taken before TCRalphabeta/CD19-depleted stem cell transplant.

The nucleotide sequence reads TGCGCCAGCAGTGAATATGGGTCCCAAACAGATACGCAGTATTTT. Its product reads: CASSEYGSQTDTQYF. This chain is built from TRBV10-1 and TRBJ2-3; the D gene is unclear. Its CDR3 holds 15 amino acids, cysteine through phenylalanine. CDR3 DNA is the only sequence kept; it has 45 bases, read in frame from the first base. CDR1 WNHNN and CDR2 SYGVQD were looked up in the germline V gene (reference sequence). The junction carries 13 bases between V and J, which are trimmed by 3 bases and 3 bases respectively.